The rows below give T cell receptor beta chains drawn from one sample of a study of response to subunit inactivated influenza vaccine. A single record per CDR3 protein comes from TCRdb applying MiXCR to the RT-PCR reads. The repertoire holds about 570,000 distinct CDR3 sequences, with around 11% as singletons. Separately, the same data were catalogued under a study of T cells expressing NK-cell markers.

Sequencing used PBMCs from blood, obtained on the day of vaccination. Receptors were obtained from a man aged 45-60 years who received an inactivated influenza vaccine. CDR3s include the opening cysteine and the closing phenylalanine or tryptophan.

J gene,V gene,CDR3 protein
TRBJ1-1,TRBV6-1,CASRELWMNTEAFF
TRBJ2-1,TRBV5-1,CASSSRPGQINNEQFF
TRBJ1-1,TRBV6-2/TRBV6-3,CASSYPPGQGETEAFF
TRBJ2-7,TRBV28,CASSSPLPSGAAYEQYF
TRBJ2-1,TRBV12-3/TRBV12-4,CASSPPGLAGGRDEQFF
TRBJ2-5,TRBV7-9,CASSFGSGETQYF
TRBJ2-5,TRBV6-5,CASSHSEQETQYF
TRBJ1-3,TRBV6-5,CASSYSSDSGNTIYF
TRBJ2-1,TRBV29-1,CSVAGAGNEQFF
TRBJ2-5,TRBV7-9,CASSFTSGGLETQYF
TRBJ2-4,TRBV15,CATSRDAGQGAKNIQYF
TRBJ2-7,TRBV28,CASTWGGTYEQYF
TRBJ2-1,TRBV7-2,CASSLLAGGFYNEQFF
TRBJ1-2,TRBV5-1,CASSPGQGVNYGYTF
TRBJ2-3,TRBV4-3,CASSAYRGRTDTQYF
TRBJ2-1,TRBV15,CATSRDQMGLAGGSSYNEQFF
TRBJ2-3,TRBV3-1,CASSRVTTSGGSDTQYF
TRBJ2-7,TRBV7-2,CASSLVPGGRYEQYF
TRBJ2-3,TRBV29-1,CSVAGGVSTDTQYF
TRBJ2-6,TRBV11-2,CASSLHGNGANVLTF
TRBJ2-2,TRBV5-1,CASSSGQGAPGELFF
TRBJ2-7,TRBV3-1,CASSQTRLAGAIEQYF
TRBJ1-1,TRBV18,CASSRQVGDTEAFF
TRBJ2-7,TRBV2,CASRLRTSGSNEQYF
TRBJ2-2,TRBV5-5,CASSPSSGTNTGELFF
TRBJ2-7,TRBV24-1,CATTKLYEQYF
TRBJ2-7,TRBV30,CAWSVARTYEQYF
TRBJ2-3,TRBV28,CASQEGGRLTDTQYF
TRBJ2-4,TRBV18,CARQSEKGAIASKNIQYF
TRBJ2-7,TRBV9,CASNPAGGTYEQYF
TRBJ2-7,TRBV12-3/TRBV12-4,CASSFYRGAYEQYF
TRBJ2-7,TRBV10-3,CAISDPDRKYF
TRBJ2-2,TRBV20-1,CSARDPQTFGELFF
TRBJ2-6,TRBV24-1,CATSDTSGANVLTF
TRBJ2-1,TRBV27,CASSLVTRIPSYNEQFF
TRBJ1-1,TRBV2,CASSENPLMNTEAFF
TRBJ1-5,TRBV7-2,CASSQDRGPQPQHF
TRBJ1-6,TRBV10-3,CAIRQSVANDNSPLHF
TRBJ2-1,TRBV20-1,CSALGTSGSSSYNEQFF
TRBJ1-5,TRBV25-1,CASSDWTQPQHF
TRBJ1-2,TRBV5-1,CASSFQDYGYTF
TRBJ1-1,TRBV5-6,CASGSIIRDTEAFF
TRBJ2-2,TRBV28,CASSLKGHPTGELFF
TRBJ2-7,TRBV20-1,CSALPGQGASISYEQYF
TRBJ2-7,TRBV7-9,CASSLAGTDPYEQYF
TRBJ1-1,TRBV2,CASSWSENTEAFF
TRBJ2-5,TRBV9,CASSVEGQIREIQYF